The clone carrying this T cell receptor (beta chain) has just one count. The sample belongs to a study of blood T cell repertoires in COVID-19. Source study methods: Cell counts per sample came from amplifying reference gene primers. Repertoires were generated with immunoSEQ multiplex PCR, while TCRdb's copy carries only in-frame clones and drops some. V and J calls and clone size come straight from that table; D and trimming were deduced from the DNA. The sample yields about 160,000 clones, 79% seen once. Seattle patient enrollment occurred during active infection, with longitudinal follow-up thereafter. Germline V gene lookup returns CDR1 MNHEY and CDR2 SVGAGI. There are 14 residues in the CDR3. Unmatched junction bases numbered 8, after V lost 6 bases and J lost 7 bases.

Sequencing input: peripheral blood. This chain links TRBV6-5 with TRBJ1-4, with 7 bases fitting TRBD1. This TCR derives from an older woman with COVID-19, enrolled during active disease. The CDR3 DNA follows: TGTGCCAGCAGGTCGACAGGGCGGGGTGAAAAACTGTTTTTT. It encodes CASRSTGRGEKLFF.